Listed here are 8 T cell receptor beta chains from one sample, sequenced in a study of chemoradiotherapy in HPV16-positive cancers. Assay: immunoSEQ multiplex PCR; the TCRdb copy retains only in-frame clones and omits some. The data contain about 12,000 clones, more than 50% of them seen just once; the ten biggest clones take up over 15%. This material was collected from a patient who underwent chemoradiotherapy. The origin of the receptors is a human donor with HPV-associated anogenital cancer.

This chain links TRBV7-9 with TRBJ2-4, with D possibly being TRBD2 (6 bases). Germline CDR1 SEHNR, CDR2 FQNEAQ (reference sequence). CDR3 length: 13 amino acids. V lost 4 bases, J lost 5 bases, and 9 bases lay in between. CDR3: CASSSPGENIQYF. Here the CDR3 DNA reads TGTGCCAGCAGCTCCCCGGGGGAAAACATTCAGTACTTC.

The genes are TRBV5-5 and TRBJ1-5; TRBD1 is a possible D gene (6 bases). Germline V gene lookup returns CDR1 SGHKS and CDR2 YYEKEE (reference sequence). V gave up 5 bases and J gave up 1 base, with 13 bases separating them. This CDR3 has 15 amino acids. CDR3 amino acids: CASSHGQRSNQPQHF. The CDR3 region has the DNA TGTGCCAGCAGTCATGGACAGCGAAGCAATCAGCCCCAGCATTTT. The whole variable domain, filled in from reference TRBV5-5 and TRBJ1-5, reads DAGVTQSPTHLIKTRGQQVTLRCSPISGHKSVSWYQQVLGQGPQFIFQYYEKEERGRGNFPDRFSARQFPNYSSELNVNALLLGDSALYLCASSHGQRSNQPQHFGDGTRLSIL.

This clone was found a few times. V usage is TRBV7-2 and J usage is TRBJ2-1, with D perhaps matching TRBD2 (5 bases). The CDR3 sequence is 16 residues long. Per germline, CDR1 SGHTA and CDR2 FQGNSA. V gave up 5 bases and J gave up 0 bases, with 14 bases separating them. The CDR3 sequence is CASSLNPGISYNEQFF. The CDR3 DNA reads TGTGCCAGCAGCCTAAACCCGGGGATCTCCTACAATGAGCAGTTCTTC.

This chain joins TRBV5-1 and TRBJ2-3; tentative D call: TRBD1 (5 bases). The ends were cut back, 1 base at V and 7 bases at J, with 13 bases in the middle. Germline loops: CDR1 SGHRS, CDR2 YFSETQ. The CDR3 extends over 14 amino acids. The chain's CDR3 is CASSLRQGTNTQYF. CDR3 DNA sequence: TGCGCCAGCAGCTTGAGGCAGGGAACAAATACGCAGTATTTT.

The DNA for the CDR3 is TGTGCCAGCAAAAGGGGGCCGAACACCGGGGAGCTGTTTTTT. Its protein product is CASKRGPNTGELFF. V usage is TRBV2 and J usage is TRBJ2-2; TRBD1 aligns across 7 bases. This CDR3 contains 14 residues. V lost 7 bases, J lost 0 bases, and 2 bases stayed unmatched. The germline CDR1 and CDR2 sequences are SNHLY and FYNNEI.

This clone occurred once. The V gene is TRBV5-1, the J gene TRBJ1-1; D is unclear. The V end lost 5 bases, the J end lost 4 bases, and 15 bases lay between the germline ends. The CDR3 contains 14 residues. CDR1 is SGHRS, CDR2 YFSETQ, per germline. CDR3: CASRVDGWSTEAFF. CDR3 DNA sequence: TGCGCCAGCAGGGTGGATGGGTGGAGCACTGAAGCTTTCTTT.

This chain connects TRBV4-2 to TRBJ1-1, with D maybe TRBD1 (6 bases). There are 14 residues in the CDR3. The germline V gene has CDR1 LGHNA and CDR2 YNFKEQ. V was trimmed by 4 bases and J by 0 bases, leaving 9 bases between them. The DNA of the CDR3 is TGTGCCAGCAGCCGGACAGAATTGAACACTGAAGCTTTCTTT. This sequence encodes CASSRTELNTEAFF.

J is TRBJ2-7 and V is TRBV13; tentatively, D is TRBD1 (6 bases). Trimming took 3 bases from V and 1 from J, leaving 10 bases between them. CDR3 length: 14 residues. Looked up from germline, CDR1 is PRHDT and CDR2 is FYEKMQ (reference sequence). The CDR3 coding sequence is TGTGCCAGCAGCTTTGGACAGTTATCCTACGAGCAGTACTTC. It encodes CASSFGQLSYEQYF.